The 27 T cell receptor beta chains below were found in one sample sequenced in a study of blood T cell repertoires in COVID-19. This table comes from immunoSEQ multiplex PCR, and its TCRdb copy is limited to in-frame clones, with some not included. The data contain 35,000 to 50,000 clones, 85% of them singletons. Sequenced sample: peripheral blood. Receptors were obtained from a human donor in a cohort sampled during active COVID-19.

This clone was seen a few times. The chain uses TRBV7-9 and TRBJ1-3, with TRBD1 as a possible D gene (5 bases). Between the trimmed V and J ends, which lost 2 bases and 0 bases, there was a span of 17 bases. Germline values: CDR1 SEHNR, CDR2 FQNEAQ (reference sequence). The CDR3 loop spans 18 amino acids. CDR3 sequence reads: CASSLSGRGPLSGNTIYF. For the CDR3, the DNA is TGTGCCAGCAGCTTAAGCGGGCGGGGCCCCCTCTCTGGAAACACCATATATTTT.

The gene calls are TRBV5-1 and TRBJ2-3, with a weak D call TRBD1 (6 bases). The V end was cut by 1 base, the J end by 6 bases, with 15 bases between. CDR3 size: 15 residues. Germline CDR1 reads SGHRS; CDR2 reads YFSETQ. The CDR3 nucleotides are TGCGCCAGCAGCTTGAACAATTACAGGGAGGATACGCAGTATTTT. It specifies CASSLNNYREDTQYF.

Written as DNA, the CDR3 is TGCAGTGCTAGTCGTCAGGGCGCTGAAGCTTTCTTT. The encoded protein is CSASRQGAEAFF. V and J are TRBV20-1 and TRBJ1-1, with D perhaps TRBD1 (5 bases). The CDR3 consists of 12 residues. V lost 3 bases and J 6 bases, leaving 11 bases between the germline ends. CDR1 and CDR2 from the germline V gene are DFQATT and SNEGSKA (reference sequence).

The J gene is TRBJ1-5, the V gene TRBV10-3, with a weak D call TRBD1 (6 bases). With 10 bases removed from V and 0 bases from J, the gap between germline ends came to 19 bases. CDR1 ENHRY and CDR2 SYGVKD come from the germline V gene. This CDR3 comprises 16 residues. The CDR3: CATRPSTGNSNQPQHF. CDR3 DNA: TGTGCCACGCGACCCTCTACAGGGAATAGCAATCAGCCCCAGCATTTT.

The chain has TRBV5-6 and TRBJ2-1, with D perhaps matching TRBD2 (6 bases). CDR1 and CDR2 (germline): SGHDT, YYEEEE. Deletions cut 3 bases from V and 13 bases from J, with 17 bases between. This CDR3 is 13 amino acids long. The CDR3: CASSWGGEVDQFF. In nucleotides, the CDR3 is TGTGCCAGCAGCTGGGGCGGGGAAGTAGACCAGTTCTTC.

The chain combines TRBV19 with TRBJ2-3; 10 bases are a match to TRBD2. Germline values: CDR1 LNHDA, CDR2 SQIVND (reference sequence). J gave up 2 bases and V 6 bases, and 5 bases lay outside the gene matches. The CDR3 sequence is 15 residues long. The CDR3 reads CASRASGGSTDTQYF. The CDR3 bases are TGTGCCAGTAGGGCTAGCGGGGGATCCACAGATACGCAGTATTTT.

This clone was recorded a few times. The J gene is TRBJ2-2, the V gene TRBV18; TRBD1 matches at 7 bases. Germline V CDR1 and CDR2: KGHSH, LQKENI. V was pared by 6 bases and J by 4 bases, with 2 bases of the junction left unmatched. The CDR3 totals 13 residues. CDR3 loop: CASSTGPTGELFF. The CDR3 coding sequence is TGTGCCAGCTCGACAGGGCCCACCGGGGAGCTGTTTTTT. The variable domain in full, with the rest retrieved from reference TRBV18 and TRBJ2-2, is NAGVMQNPRHLVRRRGQEARLRCSPMKGHSHVYWYRQLPEEGLKFMVYLQKENIIDESGMPKERFSAEFPKEGPSILRIQQVVRGDSAAYFCASSTGPTGELFFGEGSRLTVL.

V is TRBV7-8 and J is TRBJ2-1; no reliable D call. The CDR3 contains 13 residues. The V and J ends lost 5 bases and 4 bases respectively, with 9 bases between them. The germline CDR1 and CDR2 sequences are SGHVS and FQNEAQ. This CDR3 is CASSKTEYNEQFF. CDR3 in DNA: TGTGCCAGCAGCAAAACAGAATACAATGAGCAGTTCTTC.

CDR3: CASSKSQGRVEQYF. The CDR3 bases are TGCGCCAGCAGCAAATCACAGGGGAGAGTCGAGCAGTACTTC. The chain recombines TRBV5-1 with TRBJ2-7, with TRBD1 identical over 7 bases. The CDR3 totals 14 residues. CDR1 is SGHRS, CDR2 YFSETQ, per germline. After removal of 4 bases from V and 6 bases from J, the junction contained 10 bases not matched to a gene.

V and J are TRBV11-2 and TRBJ1-1; D perhaps matches TRBD1 (5 bases). Germline V gene sequence: CDR1 SGHAT, CDR2 FQNNGV. The length of the CDR3 is 14 residues. The ends were cut back, 1 base at V and 4 bases at J, with 10 bases in the middle. The CDR3 reads CASSLVAGLTEAFF. The DNA of the CDR3 is TGTGCCAGCAGCTTAGTGGCAGGGCTCACTGAAGCTTTCTTT.

The chain joins TRBV6-5 to TRBJ2-3, with D maybe TRBD1 (6 bases). In germline, CDR1 is MNHEY, CDR2 SVGAGI. The germline V and J ends were trimmed by 5 bases and 11 bases, with 14 bases remaining between them. The CDR3 totals 12 residues. This chain's CDR3 is CASSPDRRRQYF. DNA of the CDR3: TGTGCCAGCAGTCCGGACAGACGCCGGCAGTATTTT.

The chain has TRBV4-1 and TRBJ2-1, with TRBD2 matching over 7 bases. V trimming: 2 bases; J trimming: 3 bases; junction bases outside the gene matches: 7. Germline V lookup: CDR1 MGHRA, CDR2 YSYEKL. This CDR3 comprises 16 residues. CDR3 in DNA: TGCGCCAGCAGCCAACTGGGACTACCCCTCTACAATGAGCAGTTCTTC. Its protein is CASSQLGLPLYNEQFF.

V and J are TRBV11-2 and TRBJ1-2, with 8 bases aligning to TRBD1. CDR1 and CDR2 from the germline V gene are SGHAT and FQNNGV. Unmatched junction bases numbered 4, after V lost 3 bases and J lost 4 bases. The CDR3 length is 14 residues. CDR3 region: CASSFSQGGYGYTF. DNA of the CDR3: TGTGCCAGCAGCTTCTCACAGGGGGGCTATGGCTACACCTTC.

The V and J genes are TRBV29-1 and TRBJ1-3, with 7 bases that match TRBD1. V shed 7 bases and J 0 bases; nucleotides not matched to a gene: 9. CDR3 length: 15 amino acids. In germline, CDR1 is SQVTM, CDR2 ANQGSEA. CDR3 nucleotides: TGCAGCGCCCAGGACAGGACGCTCTCTGGAAACACCATATATTTT. Translated: CSAQDRTLSGNTIYF.

V gene TRBV5-1 combines with J gene TRBJ2-6; D perhaps matches TRBD1 (5 bases). Germline V CDR1 and CDR2: SGHRS, YFSETQ. This CDR3 is 17 amino acids long. The V gene lost 0 bases and the J gene lost 0 bases, with 10 bases spanning the gap. The CDR3 protein is CASSLGTLDSGANVLTF. For the CDR3, the DNA is TGCGCCAGCAGCTTGGGGACACTCGACTCTGGGGCCAACGTCCTGACTTTC.

The rearrangement uses TRBV18 and TRBJ2-2, with 8 nucleotides matching TRBD1. This CDR3 has 16 amino acids. From germline, CDR1 is KGHSH and CDR2 LQKENI. V lost 4 bases, J lost 4 bases, and 8 bases stayed unmatched. CDR3 in amino acids: CASSRGSTGVTGELFF. CDR3 coding DNA: TGTGCCAGCTCACGGGGGTCGACAGGGGTCACCGGGGAGCTGTTTTTT.

The chain links TRBV2 to TRBJ1-2; 7 nucleotides align to TRBD1. CDR3 length equals 11 residues. Looked up from germline, CDR1 is SNHLY and CDR2 is FYNNEI. With V trimmed by 8 bases and J by 8 bases, 5 bases remained unmatched. The CDR3 reads CASGRQGGYTF. DNA for the CDR3: TGTGCCAGCGGCCGACAGGGAGGCTACACCTTC.

This clone has just one count. This chain joins TRBV7-9 and TRBJ2-3; possible D gene TRBD2, 7 bases. Trimming shortened V by 5 bases and J by 7 bases, and 25 bases separated the two germline ends. CDR1 SEHNR and CDR2 FQNEAQ come from the germline V gene (reference sequence). The CDR3 is 17 residues long. CDR3 amino acids: CASSPLWTGGTTHTQYF. The CDR3 DNA follows: TGTGCCAGCAGCCCACTCTGGACGGGGGGCACTACACATACGCAGTATTTT.

In DNA form, the CDR3 reads TGCGCCAGCAGCCCGCAGGGGGATGTTTATGAAAAACTGTTTTTT. Protein: CASSPQGDVYEKLFF. This rearrangement joins TRBV5-1 to TRBJ1-4; 7 bases are a match to TRBD1. CDR1 and CDR2 (germline): SGHRS, YFSETQ. This CDR3 region has 15 residues. The ends lost 4 bases at V and 6 bases at J; junction bases unmatched: 9.

This chain joins TRBV5-1 and TRBJ2-2; 9 nucleotides align to TRBD1. The junction had 10 bases not matched to a gene; V was cut back by 4 bases and J by 6 bases. The CDR3 is made up of 16 amino acids. Germline-derived CDR1 and CDR2 are SGHRS and YFSETQ. CDR3 nucleotides: TGCGCCAGCAGCCAAATGGGACAGGGTAGCGCCGGGGAGCTGTTTTTT. Protein sequence: CASSQMGQGSAGELFF.

The rearrangement joins TRBV6-6 to TRBJ2-5, with 10 bases lining up with TRBD2. Germline lookup yields CDR1 MNHNY and CDR2 SVGAGI (reference sequence). J lost 5 bases, V lost 6 bases, and 9 bases had no gene match. There are 15 residues in the CDR3. The CDR3 region has the DNA TGTGCCAGCAGCCGAGCGGGGGGGCAAGGGGAGACCCAGTACTTC. Protein product: CASSRAGGQGETQYF.

The J gene is TRBJ1-4, the V gene TRBV5-6, with TRBD1 matching over 8 bases. The CDR3 has 16 amino acids. V gave up 0 bases and J gave up 11 bases; unmatched junction bases: 12. Germline V gives CDR1 SGHDT, CDR2 YYEEEE. The CDR3 here is CASSLDLRGRGAKLFF. The CDR3 nucleotides read TGTGCCAGCAGCTTGGACCTCAGGGGGCGGGGTGCCAAACTGTTTTTT.

The chain uses TRBV9 and TRBJ2-7, with 10 bases matching TRBD1. The CDR3 covers 23 residues. J was trimmed by 2 bases and V by 0 bases; bases with no gene match: 26. Germline CDR1 reads SGDLS; CDR2 reads YYNGEE. The CDR3 DNA sequence: TGTGCCAGCAGCGTAGGTCCTGGGGTCAGAGACAGGGGGCGAATCTACCAAACCTACGAGCAGTACTTC. It encodes CASSVGPGVRDRGRIYQTYEQYF.

The V and J genes are TRBV2 and TRBJ1-1; TRBD1 aligns across 7 bases. Germline V gene lookup returns CDR1 SNHLY and CDR2 FYNNEI. Trimming cost V 6 bases and J 1 base; bases outside gene matches: 5. The CDR3 sequence is 14 residues long. The CDR3 nucleotides are TGTGCCAGCAGCCAAAGGACAGGGAACACTGAAGCTTTCTTT. This gives the protein CASSQRTGNTEAFF.

The chain combines TRBV5-1 with TRBJ2-1, with TRBD1 matching 8 bases. CDR3 length: 14 residues. Trimming at V came to 2 bases and at J to 8 bases, leaving 6 bases not matched to a gene. Per germline, CDR1 SGHRS and CDR2 YFSETQ. The CDR3 DNA follows: TGCGCCAGCAGCTTAGAGCAGGGGGCGGATGAGCAGTTCTTC. This sequence encodes CASSLEQGADEQFF. The full variable domain, in which reference TRBV5-1 and TRBJ2-1 provide the parts outside the CDR3, is KAGVTQTPRYLIKTRGQQVTLSCSPISGHRSVSWYQQTPGQGLQFLFEYFSETQRNKGNFPGRFSGRQFSNSRSEMNVSTLELGDSALYLCASSLEQGADEQFFGPGTRLTVL.

This clone was seen just once. The rearrangement joins TRBV11-2 to TRBJ1-1; 7 bases align to TRBD1. In germline, CDR1 is SGHAT, CDR2 FQNNGV. The CDR3 has 15 amino acids. V gave up 4 bases and J gave up 2 bases; unmatched junction bases: 7. The CDR3, as DNA: TGTGCCAGCAGCTCCAACAGGGGAATAAACACTGAAGCTTTCTTT. Translating it yields CASSSNRGINTEAFF.

V is TRBV11-2 and J is TRBJ2-5; weak D call: TRBD1 (6 bases). Trimming took 4 bases from V and 7 from J, leaving 19 bases between them. The CDR3 is 15 amino acids. Germline V gives CDR1 SGHAT, CDR2 FQNNGV. CDR3 bases: TGTGCCAGCAGCTATGGGGGCCAGGCCCTTATGACCCAGTACTTC. It codes for CASSYGGQALMTQYF.